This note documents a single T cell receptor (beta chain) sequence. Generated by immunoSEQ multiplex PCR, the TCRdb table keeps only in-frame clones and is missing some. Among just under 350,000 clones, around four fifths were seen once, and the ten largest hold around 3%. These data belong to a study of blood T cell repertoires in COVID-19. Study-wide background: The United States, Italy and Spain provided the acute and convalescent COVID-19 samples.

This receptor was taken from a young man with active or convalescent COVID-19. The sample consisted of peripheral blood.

The CDR3 bases are TGTGCCAGCGTCCAGTCGACAGGGTACGGGGAAAAACTGTTTTTT. It specifies CASVQSTGYGEKLFF. This chain links TRBV28 with TRBJ1-4; TRBD1 matches at 7 bases. CDR1 is MDHEN and CDR2 is SYDVKM in the germline V gene. The CDR3 spans 15 residues. V shed 8 bases, J shed 8 bases, and the junction held 14 bases outside the gene matches. Full variable domain (remainder filled in from reference TRBV28 and TRBJ1-4): DVKVTQSSRYLVKRTGEKVFLECVQDMDHENMFWYRQDPGLGLRLIYFSYDVKMKEKGDIPEGYSVSREKKERFSLILESASTNQTSMYLCASVQSTGYGEKLFFGSGTQLSVL.